Sequencing of this T cell receptor (beta chain) was carried out in a study of shared clonotypes between healthy human individuals. Study results and caveats: The rarefaction results pointed to incomplete sorted-subset sequencing despite large depth. The study generally estimated greater richness for naive than memory subsets. A limitation of the genetic and exposure-history diversity represented arose from few donors.

This CDR3 is built from 13 residues. Germline V gene sequence: CDR1 WSHSY, CDR2 SAAADI. V lost 6 bases and J lost 5, with 13 bases in between. Participating donors were healthy, HIV-negative adults free of recent acute infections or vaccinations. The method was immunoSEQ multiplex PCR; TCRdb's version includes in-frame clones alone and lacks a portion of them. This sample has roughly 2.5 million clones, with approximately 94% found just once. This clone was counted a single time. No antigen is known for it. Sequenced: naive CD4+ T cells sorted from blood. Subset indicated: CD45RA+ positively selected. The source of this sequence is a man aged 18 to 35 in good health. The chain uses TRBV10-2 and TRBJ2-5, with unresolved D. The CDR3 bases are TGCGCCAGCAGAGGAGCGCCGGCCGAGACCCAGTACTTC. This translates into CASRGAPAETQYF.